This TCR beta chain was profiled in a study of T-cell reconstitution after alpha-beta-depleted transplantation in children. Germline CDR1 SGHNT, CDR2 YYREEE (reference sequence). The ends were cut back, 1 base at V and 8 bases at J, with 8 bases in the middle. The CDR3 extends over 12 amino acids. During its preparation, the TCRbeta library received unique molecular identifiers. TCRdb redid the calling of the PCR reads with MiXCR, one entry per CDR3 protein. The table has about 250,000 distinct CDR3 sequences, 24% seen once. The sequences come from PBMCs, mostly from graft donor cells, collected 360 days after TCRalphabeta/CD19-depleted stem cell transplant. This TCR was recovered from a female patient aged 2-10 years who had a stem cell transplant for congenital amegakaryocytic thrombocytopenia, so the T cells may come from the graft donor. The V gene is TRBV5-4, the J gene TRBJ2-3; D gene uncertain. CDR3 sequence (DNA): TGTGCCAGCAGCTTGTGGGCGGCTACGCAGTATTTT. Translation: CASSLWAATQYF.